A single sample gave rise to the 8 T cell receptor beta chains below, sequenced in a study of early T cells in non-severe SARS-CoV-2 infection. A single record per CDR3 protein comes from TCRdb applying MiXCR to the 5' RACE reads. The data hold 65,000 to 70,000 distinct CDR3 sequences, with 9.5% to 13% observed a single time. Sample: whole blood. All receptors come from an adult who was a healthcare worker with PCR-confirmed SARS-CoV-2 infection or an uninfected control (not recorded which).

This sequence joins TRBV25-1 and TRBJ2-4, with D tentatively TRBD2 (5 bases). V lost 1 base, J lost 6 bases, and 10 bases lay in between. Germline V CDR1 and CDR2: MGHDK, SYGVNS. The CDR3 consists of 14 residues. CDR3 nucleotide sequence: TGTGCCAGCAGTGAATTCGGCGGAGGAAACATTCAGTACTTC. Protein product: CASSEFGGGNIQYF.

Many counts were recorded for this clonotype. CDR3 DNA: TGTGCCAGCAACGTGGGGTTATATAGCAATCAGCCCCAGCATTTT. This codes for CASNVGLYSNQPQHF. The gene calls are TRBV28 and TRBJ1-5; D gene ambiguous. Per germline, CDR1 MDHEN and CDR2 SYDVKM. The CDR3 is 15 amino acids. V was clipped by 7 bases and J by 0 bases, with 13 bases between them. Variable domain in full (rest from reference TRBV28 and TRBJ1-5): DVKVTQSSRYLVKRTGEKVFLECVQDMDHENMFWYRQDPGLGLRLIYFSYDVKMKEKGDIPEGYSVSREKKERFSLILESASTNQTSMYLCASNVGLYSNQPQHFGDGTRLSIL.

This clonotype appeared a few times. This chain uses TRBV12-3 or TRBV12-4 with TRBJ1-5; tentative D call: TRBD1 (5 bases). The CDR3 is made up of 13 amino acids. Trimming left V 6 bases short and J 4 bases short, with 10 bases between. The CDR3 loop reads CASRAGMNQPQHF. CDR3 in DNA: TGTGCCAGCAGGGCAGGGATGAATCAGCCCCAGCATTTT.

The chain has TRBV5-1 and TRBJ2-1; D may be TRBD2 (6 bases). This CDR3 has 14 residues. Trimming stripped 6 bases from V and 2 bases from J, with 12 bases between. The V gene's germline CDR1 is SGHRS and CDR2 YFSETQ. CDR3 DNA: TGCGCCAGCACTACAGGAGGGGCCTACAATGAGCAGTTCTTC. Amino acid sequence: CASTTGGAYNEQFF.

This clonotype has only a few counts. The CDR3 DNA sequence: TGTGCCAGCAGTTACCGGGGACTAGCTGACACCGGGGAGCTGTTTTTT. It is translated as CASSYRGLADTGELFF. The rearrangement joins TRBV6-5 to TRBJ2-2; 9 nucleotides line up with TRBD2. The CDR3 is 16 amino acids. Germline V gene lookup returns CDR1 MNHEY and CDR2 SVGAGI. V shed 2 bases, J shed 3 bases, and the junction held 4 bases outside the gene matches.

The chain uses TRBV5-1 and TRBJ2-1, with D tentatively TRBD2 (6 bases). This CDR3 has 17 amino acids. Germline-derived CDR1 and CDR2 are SGHRS and YFSETQ. V was cut by 1 base and J by 9 bases, with 23 bases left in between. CDR3 in DNA: TGCGCCAGCAGCTTGAAGATATCCGTGACTAGGAGGAGTGAGCAGTTCTTC. This translates into CASSLKISVTRRSEQFF.

This sequence joins TRBV12-3 or TRBV12-4 and TRBJ2-3; TRBD2 matches 8 bases. The V gene end was trimmed by 2 bases and the J gene end by 5 bases; junction bases not matched to a gene: 3. The CDR3 is 14 amino acids. CDR3 protein: CASSLRLAGDTQYF. CDR3 bases: TGTGCCAGCAGTTTACGGCTAGCGGGAGATACGCAGTATTTT.

This clonotype was detected many times. The chain couples TRBV18 to TRBJ2-1, with 11 bases matching TRBD2. The CDR3 totals 15 residues. The germline CDR1 and CDR2 sequences are KGHSH and LQKENI. V was pared by 2 bases and J by 7 bases, with 4 bases of the junction left unmatched. The CDR3 spells CASSPKLAGANEQFF. The CDR3 DNA reads TGTGCCAGCTCACCAAAACTAGCGGGAGCAAATGAGCAGTTCTTC.